The source of this T cell receptor (beta chain) is a study of healthy donors' naive CD4 and CD8 T cells. Study summary: TCR alpha primers covered all functional IMGT alpha gene variants. Notes on the study in general: Homeostatic proliferation of naive T cells was not examined as a bias source.

The germline V and J ends were trimmed by 6 bases and 1 base, with 13 bases remaining between them. CDR1 and CDR2 from the germline V gene are SQVTM and ANQGSEA. The CDR3 runs 14 residues. Each TCR library used roughly 0.45 ug of total RNA and a linear amplification protocol. In the original workflow: Tens of thousands of TCR alpha transcripts were sequenced from four or five healthy donors. TCRdb called the reads again in MiXCR, with one record for every CDR3 protein. Clone size and V and J calls follow TCRdb, not the original study. This sample has around 180,000 distinct CDR3 sequences, with around three quarters found just once. Sorting defined naive CD4+ as CD4+CD8-CD45RO-CD45RA+ and naive CD8+ as CD8+CD4-CD45RA+CD27bright. This clonotype showed up just once. Its cognate antigen is unknown.

The source material was naive CD4+ and CD8+ T cells sorted from blood, pooled from several donors. The V and J genes are TRBV29-1 and TRBJ1-5; D is perhaps TRBD1 (5 bases). This receptor was taken from a pool of human donors in good health; the sample pools cells from several healthy donors. The DNA for the CDR3 is TGCAGCGTCGCGCTGGGGCTGAGCAATCAGCCCCAGCATTTT. Residues: CSVALGLSNQPQHF.